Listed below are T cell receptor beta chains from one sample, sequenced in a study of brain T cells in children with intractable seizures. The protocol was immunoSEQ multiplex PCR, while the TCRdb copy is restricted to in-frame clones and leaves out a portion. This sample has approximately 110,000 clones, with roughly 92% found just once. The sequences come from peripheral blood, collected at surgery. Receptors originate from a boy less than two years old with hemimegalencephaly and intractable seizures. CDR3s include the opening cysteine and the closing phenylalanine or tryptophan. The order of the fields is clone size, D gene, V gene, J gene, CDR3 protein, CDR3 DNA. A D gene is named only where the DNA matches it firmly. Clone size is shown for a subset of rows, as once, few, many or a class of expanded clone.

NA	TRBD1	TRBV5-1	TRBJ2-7	CASSRTGTEQYF	TGCGCCAGCAGCAGGACAGGGACCGAGCAGTACTTC
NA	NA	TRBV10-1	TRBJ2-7	CASSEWWGYSYEQYF	TGCGCCAGCAGTGAGTGGTGGGGATACTCCTACGAGCAGTACTTC
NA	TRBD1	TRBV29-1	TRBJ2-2	CSVHRGLNTGELFF	TGCAGCGTTCACAGGGGTCTGAACACCGGGGAGCTGTTTTTT
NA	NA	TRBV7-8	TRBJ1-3	CASSPGVSSGNTIYF	TGTGCCAGCAGCCCAGGGGTGAGCTCTGGAAACACCATATATTTT
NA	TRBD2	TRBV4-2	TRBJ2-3	CASSSRLAGGPGADTQYF	TGTGCCAGCAGCTCCCGACTAGCGGGAGGGCCAGGTGCAGATACGCAGTATTTT
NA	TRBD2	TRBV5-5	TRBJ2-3	CASSRPGGGRTDTQYF	TGTGCCAGCAGCCGACCGGGAGGAGGGCGCACAGATACGCAGTATTTT
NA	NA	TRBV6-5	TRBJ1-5	CASLRGASNQPQHF	TGTGCCAGTCTGAGGGGGGCGAGCAATCAGCCCCAGCATTTT
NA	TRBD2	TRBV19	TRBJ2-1	CASSLAGGPEQFF	TGTGCCAGTTCACTAGCGGGAGGACCAGAGCAGTTCTTC
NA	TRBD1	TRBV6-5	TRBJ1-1	CASRGTGGTLFF	TGTGCCAGCAGGGGGACAGGGGGCACGCTGTTCTTT
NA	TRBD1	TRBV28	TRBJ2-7	CASSLGKGTGFYEQYF	TGTGCCAGCAGTTTGGGGAAGGGGACAGGCTTCTACGAGCAGTACTTC
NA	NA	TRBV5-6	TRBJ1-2	CASSLAANYGYTF	TGTGCCAGCAGCTTGGCAGCTAACTATGGCTACACCTTC
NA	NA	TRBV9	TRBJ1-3	CASSEGGSGNTIYF	TGTGCCAGCAGTGAAGGGGGTTCTGGAAACACCATATATTTT
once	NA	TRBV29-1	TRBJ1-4	CSVEEYARREKLFF	TGCAGCGTTGAAGAATACGCTCGAAGGGAAAAACTGTTTTTT
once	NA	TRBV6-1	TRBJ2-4	CASSEGSWAKNIQYF	TGTGCCAGCAGTGAAGGGAGTTGGGCCAAAAACATTCAGTACTTC
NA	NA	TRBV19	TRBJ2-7	CASSIRPFYEQYF	TGTGCCAGTAGTATTCGTCCCTTTTACGAGCAGTACTTC
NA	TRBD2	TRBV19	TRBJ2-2	CASSAGGLAGGPTGELFF	TGTGCCAGTAGTGCGGGGGGACTAGCGGGAGGACCCACCGGGGAGCTGTTTTTT